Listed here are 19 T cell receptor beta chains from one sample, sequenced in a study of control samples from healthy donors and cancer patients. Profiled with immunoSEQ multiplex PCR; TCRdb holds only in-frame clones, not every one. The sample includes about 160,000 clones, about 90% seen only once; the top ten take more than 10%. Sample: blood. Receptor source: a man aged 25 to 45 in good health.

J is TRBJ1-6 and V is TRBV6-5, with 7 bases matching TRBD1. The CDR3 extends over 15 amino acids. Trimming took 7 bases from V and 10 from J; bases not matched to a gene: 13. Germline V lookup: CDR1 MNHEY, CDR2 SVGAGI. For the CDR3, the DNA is TGTGCCAGCAATAAGGGGGCGAGTCTACGCTCACCCCTCCACTTT. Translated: CASNKGASLRSPLHF.

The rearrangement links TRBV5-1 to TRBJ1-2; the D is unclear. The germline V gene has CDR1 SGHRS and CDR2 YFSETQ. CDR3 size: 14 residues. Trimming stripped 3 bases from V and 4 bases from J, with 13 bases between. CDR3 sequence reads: CASSSLDGPYGYTF. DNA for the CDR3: TGCGCCAGCAGCTCCTTGGACGGCCCCTATGGCTACACCTTC.

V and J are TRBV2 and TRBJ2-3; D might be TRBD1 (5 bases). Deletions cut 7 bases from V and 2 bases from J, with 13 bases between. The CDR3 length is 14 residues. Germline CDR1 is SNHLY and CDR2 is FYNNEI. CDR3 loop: CASKETANTDTQYF. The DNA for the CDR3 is TGTGCCAGCAAAGAGACAGCCAACACAGATACGCAGTATTTT.

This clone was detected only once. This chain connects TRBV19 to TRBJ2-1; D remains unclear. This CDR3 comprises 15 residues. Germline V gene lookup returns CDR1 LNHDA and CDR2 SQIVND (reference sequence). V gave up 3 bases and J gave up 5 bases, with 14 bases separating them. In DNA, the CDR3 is TGTGCCAGTAGTATGTCCCTAACACCAAACAATGAGCAGTTCTTC. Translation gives CASSMSLTPNNEQFF.

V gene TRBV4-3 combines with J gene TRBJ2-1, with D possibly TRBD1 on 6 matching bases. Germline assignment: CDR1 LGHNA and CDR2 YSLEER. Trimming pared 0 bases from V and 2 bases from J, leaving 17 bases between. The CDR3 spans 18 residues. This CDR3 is CASSQDNTEQGTYNEQFF. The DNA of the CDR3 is TGCGCCAGCAGCCAAGATAATACGGAGCAGGGGACCTACAATGAGCAGTTCTTC.

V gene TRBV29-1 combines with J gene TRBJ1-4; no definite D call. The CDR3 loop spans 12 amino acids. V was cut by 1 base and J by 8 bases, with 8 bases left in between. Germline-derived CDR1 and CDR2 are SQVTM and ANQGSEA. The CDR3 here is CSVEVSEEKLFF. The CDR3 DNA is TGCAGCGTTGAAGTTTCAGAGGAAAAACTGTTTTTT.

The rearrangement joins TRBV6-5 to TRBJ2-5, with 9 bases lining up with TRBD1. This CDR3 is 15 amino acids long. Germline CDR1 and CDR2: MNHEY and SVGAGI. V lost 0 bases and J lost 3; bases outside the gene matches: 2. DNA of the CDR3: TGTGCCAGCAGTTACTCCGGGACAGGGAAAGAGACCCAGTACTTC. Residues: CASSYSGTGKETQYF.

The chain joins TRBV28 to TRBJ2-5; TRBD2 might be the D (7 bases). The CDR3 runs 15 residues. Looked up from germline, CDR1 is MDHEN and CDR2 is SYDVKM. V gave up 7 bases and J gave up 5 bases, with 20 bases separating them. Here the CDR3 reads CASIGGASLGETQYF. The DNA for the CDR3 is TGTGCCAGCATTGGGGGGGCCTCACTTGGGGAGACCCAGTACTTC.

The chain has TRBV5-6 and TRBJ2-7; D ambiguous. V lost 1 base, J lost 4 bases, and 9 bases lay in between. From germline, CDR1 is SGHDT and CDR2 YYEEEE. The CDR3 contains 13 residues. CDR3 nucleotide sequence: TGTGCCAGCAGCTTGCGTAGAGGATACGAGCAGTACTTC. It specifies CASSLRRGYEQYF.

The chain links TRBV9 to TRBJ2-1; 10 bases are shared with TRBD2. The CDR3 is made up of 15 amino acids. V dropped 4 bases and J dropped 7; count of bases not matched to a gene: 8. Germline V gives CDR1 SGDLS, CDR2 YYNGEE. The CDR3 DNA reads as TGTGCCAGCAGCTGGGCTAGCGGGGGACTGAATGAGCAGTTCTTC. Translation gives CASSWASGGLNEQFF.

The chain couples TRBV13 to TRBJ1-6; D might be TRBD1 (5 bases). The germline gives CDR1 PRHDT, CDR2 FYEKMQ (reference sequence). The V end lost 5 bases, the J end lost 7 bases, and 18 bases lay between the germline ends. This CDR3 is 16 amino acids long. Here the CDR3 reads CASSHTSGPRNSPLHF. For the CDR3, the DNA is TGTGCCAGCAGCCATACGTCGGGACCGAGAAATTCACCCCTCCACTTT.

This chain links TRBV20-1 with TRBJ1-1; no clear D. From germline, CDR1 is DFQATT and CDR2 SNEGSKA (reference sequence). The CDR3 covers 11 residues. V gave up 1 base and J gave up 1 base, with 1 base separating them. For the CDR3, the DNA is TGCAGTGCTAGAGCGAACACTGAAGCTTTCTTT. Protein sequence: CSARANTEAFF.

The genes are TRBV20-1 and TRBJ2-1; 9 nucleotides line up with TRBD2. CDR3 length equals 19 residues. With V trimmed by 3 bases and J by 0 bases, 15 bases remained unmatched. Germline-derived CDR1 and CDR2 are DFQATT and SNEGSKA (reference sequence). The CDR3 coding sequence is TGCAGTGCTAGTCCGGTCCCTAGCGGGACCCTCAGCTCCTACAATGAGCAGTTCTTC. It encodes CSASPVPSGTLSSYNEQFF.

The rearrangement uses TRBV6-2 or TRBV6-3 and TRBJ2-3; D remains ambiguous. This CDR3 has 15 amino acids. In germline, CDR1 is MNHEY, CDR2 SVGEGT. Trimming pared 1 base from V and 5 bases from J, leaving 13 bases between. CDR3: CASSYWGGPEDTQYF. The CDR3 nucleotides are TGTGCCAGCAGTTACTGGGGTGGGCCCGAAGATACGCAGTATTTT.

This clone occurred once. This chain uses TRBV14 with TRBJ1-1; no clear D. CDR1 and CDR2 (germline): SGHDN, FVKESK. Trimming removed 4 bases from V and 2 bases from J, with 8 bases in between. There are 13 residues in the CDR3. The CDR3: CASSLSLNTEAFF. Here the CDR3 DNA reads TGTGCCAGCAGCCTGAGTCTTAACACTGAAGCTTTCTTT.

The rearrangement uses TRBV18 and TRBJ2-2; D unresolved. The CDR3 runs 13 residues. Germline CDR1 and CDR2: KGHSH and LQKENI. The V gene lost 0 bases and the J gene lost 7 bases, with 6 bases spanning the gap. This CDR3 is CASSPPSGGELFF. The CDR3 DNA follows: TGTGCCAGCTCACCACCCTCGGGCGGGGAGCTGTTTTTT.

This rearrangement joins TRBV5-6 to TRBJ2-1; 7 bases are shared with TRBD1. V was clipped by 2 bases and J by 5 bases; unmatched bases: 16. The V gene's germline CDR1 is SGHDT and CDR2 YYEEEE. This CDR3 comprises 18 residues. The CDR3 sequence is CASSFSGGLIRVNNEQFF. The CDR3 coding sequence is TGTGCCAGCAGCTTCTCAGGGGGTTTAATTCGGGTGAACAATGAGCAGTTCTTC.

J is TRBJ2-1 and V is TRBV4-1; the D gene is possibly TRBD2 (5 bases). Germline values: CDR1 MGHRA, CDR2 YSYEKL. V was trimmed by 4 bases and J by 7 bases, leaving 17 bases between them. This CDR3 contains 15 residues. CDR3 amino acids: CASSPMAGVANEQFF. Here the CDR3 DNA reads TGCGCCAGCAGCCCAATGGCCGGGGTAGCGAATGAGCAGTTCTTC.

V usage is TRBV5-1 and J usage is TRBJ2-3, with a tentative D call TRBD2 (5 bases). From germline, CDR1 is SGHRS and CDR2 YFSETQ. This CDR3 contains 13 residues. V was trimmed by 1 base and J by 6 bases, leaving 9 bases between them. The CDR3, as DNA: TGCGCCAGCAGCTTGCGGGGTTTGGATACGCAGTATTTT. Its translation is CASSLRGLDTQYF.